This note documents a single T cell receptor (beta chain) sequence. The antigen remains undetermined. These data belong to a study of T cell repertoires in cytomegalovirus infection. Whole-study context: As its CMV epitopes, the study selected recently identified HLA-C-restricted and well-studied HLA-B-restricted targets. Matching HLA type, along with CMV infection, was indicated by public TCR beta signatures. The study, taken as a whole, reports: HLA-C-restricted CMV-specific TCR beta clonotypes were dominant in the ex vivo response. Summed frequency of public TCR beta families distinguished CMV carriers with the relevant HLA.

The CDR3 runs 11 residues. Germline CDR1 and CDR2: SNHLY and FYNNEI. Trimming removed 3 bases at V and 5 bases at J, with 4 bases between. TCRdb called the reads again in MiXCR, with one record for every CDR3 protein. The sample includes 750,000 to 900,000 distinct CDR3 sequences, about 28% of them seen just once. The origin of this receptor is a human donor in good health (CMV status not recorded). Some clones in this sample may be carry-over from other donors' samples. This rearrangement joins TRBV2 to TRBJ1-1; D uncertain. The material was cultured CD8+ T cells from PBMCs, obtained from culture after CMV antigen stimulation. CDR3: CASSERTEAFF. The CDR3 region has the DNA TGTGCCAGCAGTGAGAGGACTGAAGCTTTCTTT.